A single sample gave rise to the 17 T cell receptor beta chains below, sequenced in a study of cytomegalovirus exposure and HLA in healthy donors (dated by TCRdb to the late 2010s). The library was generated by the immunoSEQ multiplex PCR assay. For the multiplex PCR, a mixture combining 60 forward primers for TCR Vbeta segments and 13 reverse primers for TCR Jbeta segments was used. TCRdb mirrors the immuneACCESS table, restricted to in-frame sequences. Some clones are absent from its copies; in checked studies, under half trace to an unresolved V gene, and the reason for the others is unknown. The table for this sample shows fewer than 70,000 clones. The ten largest make up 5.3% of the sample. Sequencing was performed on PBMCs. All receptors derive from a man aged 30-40 years in good health and CMV-seropositive.

The chain links TRBV5-1 to TRBJ1-2; D is possibly TRBD1 (6 bases). V was trimmed by 4 bases and J by 2 bases, leaving 15 bases between them. Per the germline V gene, CDR1 is SGHRS and CDR2 is YFSETQ. The length of the CDR3 is 15 residues. CDR3 residues: CASSGLRGGNYGYTF. CDR3 DNA: TGCGCCAGCAGCGGCCTCAGGGGAGGGAACTATGGCTACACCTTC.

The chain recombines TRBV4-1 with TRBJ1-4, with D uncertain. Germline-derived CDR1 and CDR2 are MGHRA and YSYEKL. Trimming removed 0 bases at V and 3 bases at J, with 8 bases between. The CDR3 length is 15 residues. The CDR3 loop is CASSQEGLANEKLFF. CDR3 in DNA: TGCGCCAGCAGCCAAGAGGGCTTGGCTAATGAAAAACTGTTTTTT.

J is TRBJ2-3 and V is TRBV4-2, with 7 bases identical to TRBD2. The junction had 7 bases not matched to a gene; V was cut back by 1 base and J by 3 bases. Per germline, CDR1 LGHNA and CDR2 YNFKEQ. The CDR3 sequence is 16 residues long. The DNA for the CDR3 is TGTGCCAGCAGCCAAGCCGCGAGGGAGGGGACAGATACGCAGTATTTT. Its protein is CASSQAAREGTDTQYF.

J is TRBJ1-1 and V is TRBV11-3, with D unresolved. The CDR3 covers 13 residues. Germline V gene sequence: CDR1 SGHNT, CDR2 YENEEA. Trimming removed 3 bases from V and 0 bases from J, with 5 bases in between. This CDR3 is CASSFTLNTEAFF. The CDR3 DNA reads as TGTGCCAGCAGCTTTACACTGAACACTGAAGCTTTCTTT.

This chain links TRBV29-1 with TRBJ2-7, with 7 bases that match TRBD2. CDR3 length: 13 amino acids. The germline V gene has CDR1 SQVTM and CDR2 ANQGSEA. The J segment lost 0 bases and the V segment lost 6 bases, leaving 5 bases of the junction unmatched. The CDR3 nucleotides are TGCAGCGTGGCCACTAGCGCCTCCTACGAGCAGTACTTC. Encoded protein: CSVATSASYEQYF.

The CDR3 loop reads CASGLGLSYEQYF. CDR3 bases: TGTGCTAGTGGTCTGGGACTATCCTACGAGCAGTACTTC. The V and J genes are TRBV12-5 and TRBJ2-7; 7 bases map to TRBD2. V was pared by 5 bases and J by 1 base, with 2 bases of the junction left unmatched. The V gene's germline CDR1 is LGHNT and CDR2 FRNRAP. CDR3 length: 13 residues.

This sequence joins TRBV11-3 and TRBJ2-2; D not resolved. CDR1 is SGHNT, CDR2 YENEEA, per germline. V was clipped by 5 bases and J by 4 bases, with 14 bases between them. The length of the CDR3 is 15 residues. The CDR3 sequence: CASSRGGIGTGELFF. CDR3 DNA sequence: TGTGCCAGCAGCCGCGGCGGTATTGGCACCGGGGAGCTGTTTTTT.

In DNA, the CDR3 is TGTGCCAGCAGTGCCTCCCTCCCCGGGGGAGCTTTCTTT. This sequence encodes CASSASLPGGAFF. The chain recombines TRBV2 with TRBJ1-1; tentative D call: TRBD1 (5 bases). This CDR3 comprises 13 residues. V was trimmed by 4 bases and J by 10 bases, leaving 16 bases between them. Germline CDR1 reads SNHLY; CDR2 reads FYNNEI. Drawing the rest from reference TRBV2 and TRBJ1-1, the complete variable domain is EPEVTQTPSHQVTQMGQEVILRCVPISNHLYFYWYRQILGQKVEFLVSFYNNEISEKSEIFDDQFSVERPDGSNFTLKIRSTKLEDSAMYFCASSASLPGGAFFGQGTRLTVV.

J is TRBJ2-7 and V is TRBV4-1; the D gene is possibly TRBD1 (5 bases). Deletions cut 1 base from V and 2 bases from J, with 6 bases between. CDR3 length: 13 residues. Germline values: CDR1 MGHRA, CDR2 YSYEKL. Here the CDR3 reads CASSQVTAYEQYF. In DNA, the CDR3 is TGCGCCAGCAGCCAAGTGACAGCCTACGAGCAGTACTTC.

The rearrangement joins TRBV9 to TRBJ1-1, with D uncertain. The V end was cut by 0 bases, the J end by 3 bases, with 3 bases between. This CDR3 contains 12 residues. CDR1 SGDLS and CDR2 YYNGEE come from the germline V gene. This CDR3 reads CASSVGDTEAFF. The CDR3 coding sequence is TGTGCCAGCAGCGTAGGCGACACTGAAGCTTTCTTT.

This chain joins TRBV4-2 and TRBJ1-1; weak D call: TRBD1 (6 bases). CDR1 and CDR2 (germline): LGHNA, YNFKEQ. Trimming shortened V by 0 bases and J by 3 bases, and 11 bases separated the two germline ends. The CDR3 covers 15 residues. CDR3 residues: CASSQDLGQYTEAFF. DNA for the CDR3: TGTGCCAGCAGCCAAGATCTCGGACAGTACACTGAAGCTTTCTTT.

The chain links TRBV19 to TRBJ2-7, with 9 bases lining up with TRBD1. Germline CDR1 LNHDA, CDR2 SQIVND (reference sequence). This CDR3 has 14 amino acids. After removal of 8 bases from V and 2 bases from J, the junction contained 7 bases not matched to a gene. In DNA, the CDR3 is TGTGCCAGTCCCCCGGGACAGGGCCCCTACGAGCAGTACTTC. Encoded protein: CASPPGQGPYEQYF. Filled out from reference TRBV19 and TRBJ2-7, the complete variable domain reads DGGITQSPKYLFRKEGQNVTLSCEQNLNHDAMYWYRQDPGQGLRLIYYSQIVNDFQKGDIAEGYSVSREKKESFPLTVTSAQKNPTAFYLCASPPGQGPYEQYFGPGTRLTVT.

V is TRBV30 and J is TRBJ2-3, with 10 bases identical to TRBD2. V dropped 3 bases and J dropped 3; count of bases not matched to a gene: 15. CDR3 length: 18 amino acids. The germline V gene has CDR1 GTSNPN and CDR2 SVGIG (reference sequence). The CDR3 coding sequence is TGTGCCTGGAGCGGGGGACTAGCGATAGAAATGGGGACAGATACGCAGTATTTT. Its translation: CAWSGGLAIEMGTDTQYF. Drawing the rest from reference TRBV30 and TRBJ2-3, the complete variable domain is SQTIHQWPATLVQPVGSPLSLECTVEGTSNPNLYWYRQAAGRGLQLLFYSVGIGQISSEVPQNLSASRPQDRQFILSSKKLLLSDSGFYLCAWSGGLAIEMGTDTQYFGPGTRLTVL.

The rearrangement links TRBV7-9 to TRBJ2-1; 8 nucleotides align to TRBD2. Per the germline V gene, CDR1 is SEHNR and CDR2 is FQNEAQ (reference sequence). Trimming cost V 5 bases and J 1 base; bases outside gene matches: 16. The CDR3 is 19 amino acids. The CDR3 region is CASSGEGSGRSRSYNEQFF. CDR3 bases: TGTGCCAGCAGCGGCGAGGGCAGCGGGAGATCACGATCCTACAATGAGCAGTTCTTC.

The chain combines TRBV7-3 with TRBJ2-1; weak D call: TRBD2 (5 bases). Per germline, CDR1 SGHTA and CDR2 FQGTGA. The V end was cut by 5 bases, the J end by 1 base, with 15 bases between. The CDR3 loop spans 16 amino acids. CDR3 amino acids: CASSLRTGTSYNEQFF. CDR3 bases: TGTGCCAGCAGCCTCCGAACGGGAACTTCCTACAATGAGCAGTTCTTC.

V usage is TRBV29-1 and J usage is TRBJ2-7; no reliable D call. The CDR3 totals 13 residues. Trimming stripped 4 bases from V and 2 bases from J, with 12 bases between. CDR1 and CDR2 (germline): SQVTM, ANQGSEA. CDR3 sequence reads: CSVVVKTTYEQYF. CDR3 nucleotides: TGCAGCGTTGTAGTAAAGACAACCTACGAGCAGTACTTC.

CDR3 coding DNA: TGCAGCGTTGAAGTGGGGGGGGGAAACTACGAGCAGTACTTC. This codes for CSVEVGGGNYEQYF. This chain joins TRBV29-1 and TRBJ2-7; 7 nucleotides align to TRBD2. The CDR3 is 14 residues long. V shed 1 base, J shed 3 bases, and the junction held 6 bases outside the gene matches. The V gene's germline CDR1 is SQVTM and CDR2 ANQGSEA.